Listed below are T cell receptor beta chains from one sample, sequenced in a study of blood T cell repertoires in COVID-19. The assay was immunoSEQ multiplex PCR, and TCRdb's table has in-frame clones only and misses some. The repertoire holds approximately 150,000 clones, with roughly four fifths as singletons. The sequenced material came from peripheral blood. The receptor set was obtained from a man aged 70 or older with active or convalescent COVID-19. Each CDR3 is given with its conserved first and last residue. D genes are given only for firm matches. Some rows mark clone size as missing; the rest say once, few, many or name a class of expanded clone.

V: TRBV4-3
size: NA
D: TRBD2
J: TRBJ2-2
length: 20
CDR3: CASSQETLRGRDSITGELFF
DNA: TGCGCCAGCAGCCAAGAGACCCTTCGGGGGAGGGACTCGATCACCGGGGAGCTGTTTTTT

V: TRBV7-2
size: few
D: NA
J: TRBJ1-1
length: 15
CDR3: CASSPRQEWGTEAFF
DNA: TGTGCCAGCAGCCCGAGACAGGAATGGGGCACTGAAGCTTTCTTT

V: TRBV18
size: NA
D: TRBD1
J: TRBJ2-3
length: 15
CDR3: CASSPGQGSTDTQYF
DNA: TGTGCCAGCTCACCCGGACAGGGAAGCACAGATACGCAGTATTTT

V: TRBV28
size: NA
D: NA
J: TRBJ2-7
length: 10
CDR3: CASGRYEQYF
DNA: TGTGCCAGCGGCCGTTACGAGCAGTACTTC

V: TRBV5-5
size: NA
D: TRBD2
J: TRBJ2-7
length: 17
CDR3: CASKVGTSARIHYEQYF
DNA: TGTGCCAGCAAGGTTGGGACTAGCGCCCGGATCCACTACGAGCAGTACTTC

V: TRBV24-1
size: NA
D: NA
J: TRBJ1-5
length: 18
CDR3: CATSEGKTPSYSNQPQHF
DNA: TGTGCCACCAGCGAGGGTAAGACCCCCTCCTATAGCAATCAGCCCCAGCATTTT

V: TRBV9
size: NA
D: TRBD2
J: TRBJ2-4
length: 16
CDR3: CASSGSSGGFGNIQYF
DNA: TGTGCCAGCAGCGGCTCTAGCGGGGGCTTCGGGAACATTCAGTACTTC

V: TRBV4-2
size: NA
D: NA
J: TRBJ1-1
length: 15
CDR3: CASSQRSGGRTEAFF
DNA: TGTGCCAGCAGCCAACGGTCGGGGGGGCGGACTGAAGCTTTCTTT

V: TRBV11-2
size: once
D: TRBD1
J: TRBJ1-2
length: 14
CDR3: CASSLQGARVGYTF
DNA: TGTGCCAGCAGCTTACAGGGGGCGCGTGTAGGCTACACCTTC

V: TRBV6-2/TRBV6-3
size: few
D: NA
J: TRBJ1-2
length: 16
CDR3: CASSAPGIREDYGYTF
DNA: TGTGCCAGCAGCGCGCCGGGGATCCGTGAGGACTATGGCTACACCTTC

V: TRBV7-2
size: once
D: NA
J: TRBJ2-3
length: 15
CDR3: CASSLVAPRADTQYF
DNA: TGTGCCAGCAGCTTGGTAGCCCCGAGGGCAGATACGCAGTATTTT

V: TRBV18
size: NA
D: NA
J: TRBJ2-5
length: 14
CDR3: CASSPPHFQETQYF
DNA: TGTGCCAGCTCACCACCCCACTTCCAAGAGACCCAGTACTTC